Shown below are 14 T cell receptor beta chains from a single sample sequenced in a study of control samples from healthy donors and cancer patients. Using immunoSEQ multiplex PCR, the repertoire was profiled, and TCRdb retains in-frame clones only, with some absent. The data contain 150,000 to 200,000 clones, 91% of them singletons. Sequencing was done on a sample of blood. The source is a woman aged 30 to 39 in good health.

The gene calls are TRBV23-1 and TRBJ2-2; D gene ambiguous. TRBV23-1 is designated an ORF whose function remains uncertain. V lost 3 bases and J lost 2, with 7 bases in between. The CDR3 spans 14 residues. CDR3 loop: CASSHCPNTGELFF. As DNA, the CDR3 is TGCGCCAGCAGTCACTGCCCTAACACCGGGGAGCTGTTTTTT.

The chain links TRBV6-5 to TRBJ1-6; possible D gene TRBD1, 5 bases. Germline V gene lookup returns CDR1 MNHEY and CDR2 SVGAGI. The CDR3 contains 12 residues. V was pared by 6 bases and J by 6 bases, with 6 bases between. The CDR3 spells CASRQGNSPLHF. The CDR3 DNA follows: TGTGCCAGCAGGCAGGGTAATTCACCCCTCCACTTT.

The chain links TRBV28 to TRBJ1-5; possible D gene TRBD1, 5 bases. The CDR3 totals 14 residues. V lost 4 bases and J lost 0, with 7 bases in between. Germline V lookup: CDR1 MDHEN, CDR2 SYDVKM. This chain's CDR3 is CASSSTGSNQPQHF. DNA for the CDR3: TGTGCCAGCAGTTCCACAGGTAGCAATCAGCCCCAGCATTTT. Drawing the rest from reference TRBV28 and TRBJ1-5, the complete variable domain is DVKVTQSSRYLVKRTGEKVFLECVQDMDHENMFWYRQDPGLGLRLIYFSYDVKMKEKGDIPEGYSVSREKKERFSLILESASTNQTSMYLCASSSTGSNQPQHFGDGTRLSIL.

The chain has TRBV28 and TRBJ1-6; 9 positions agree with TRBD1. The J segment lost 9 bases and the V segment lost 6 bases, leaving 3 bases of the junction unmatched. CDR1 MDHEN and CDR2 SYDVKM come from the germline V gene. The CDR3 totals 13 residues. CDR3 sequence reads: CASRGQGFSPLHF. CDR3 nucleotides: TGTGCCAGCAGGGGACAGGGCTTTTCACCCCTCCACTTT.

The gene calls are TRBV2 and TRBJ1-2; 9 nucleotides line up with TRBD1. Germline V gene lookup returns CDR1 SNHLY and CDR2 FYNNEI. The CDR3 length is 14 residues. V gave up 6 bases and J gave up 1 base; unmatched junction bases: 3. The CDR3: CASRGTGLNYGYTF. The CDR3 DNA is TGTGCCAGCAGGGGGACAGGGCTTAACTATGGCTACACCTTC.

The chain joins TRBV6-2 or TRBV6-3 to TRBJ1-5; maybe TRBD1 (6 bases). Trimming took 6 bases from V and 6 from J, leaving 18 bases between them. This CDR3 comprises 15 residues. Germline CDR1 MNHEY, CDR2 SVGEGT. The CDR3 coding sequence is TGTGCCAGCAGCCCCGGACAGCTGATTAGTCAGCCCCAGCATTTT. Its translation: CASSPGQLISQPQHF.

The chain combines TRBV5-4 with TRBJ2-5, with D possibly matching TRBD2 (7 bases). The CDR3 has 14 amino acids. With 2 bases removed from V and 5 bases from J, the gap between germline ends came to 13 bases. The germline V gene encodes CDR1 SGHNT and CDR2 YYREEE (reference sequence). For the CDR3, the DNA is TGTGCCAGCAGCTTAGAGGGAGGGGGGGAGACCCAGTACTTC. The encoded protein is CASSLEGGGETQYF.

V usage is TRBV6-2 or TRBV6-3 and J usage is TRBJ2-7; D not resolved. Germline V gives CDR1 MNHEY, CDR2 SVGEGT. CDR3 length: 14 amino acids. Trimming cost V 0 bases and J 0 bases, with 6 bases left between them. CDR3 in amino acids: CASSYSDGSYEQYF. The CDR3 bases are TGTGCCAGCAGTTACTCCGACGGCTCCTACGAGCAGTACTTC.

The chain uses TRBV5-4 and TRBJ1-1; D unclear. Germline V CDR1 and CDR2: SGHNT, YYREEE (reference sequence). V dropped 1 base and J dropped 4 bases, with 11 bases sitting between them. The CDR3 has 14 amino acids. The CDR3 loop is CASSLLGAGTEAFF. As DNA, the CDR3 is TGTGCCAGCAGCTTGTTGGGCGCCGGCACTGAAGCTTTCTTT. Drawing the rest from reference TRBV5-4 and TRBJ1-1, the complete variable domain is ETGVTQSPTHLIKTRGQQVTLRCSSQSGHNTVSWYQQALGQGPQFIFQYYREEENGRGNFPPRFSGLQFPNYSSELNVNALELDDSALYLCASSLLGAGTEAFFGQGTRLTVV.

V usage is TRBV5-1 and J usage is TRBJ1-1, with 12 nucleotides matching TRBD1. The CDR3 runs to 15 residues. The germline gives CDR1 SGHRS, CDR2 YFSETQ. V gave up 2 bases and J gave up 5 bases; unmatched junction bases: 4. CDR3 region: CASSLRDRGLTEAFF. The CDR3 DNA follows: TGCGCCAGCAGCTTAAGGGACAGGGGGCTGACTGAAGCTTTCTTT.

The chain has TRBV7-2 and TRBJ1-5; TRBD1 might be the D (5 bases). Germline V gene sequence: CDR1 SGHTA, CDR2 FQGNSA. The CDR3 length is 16 residues. V was cut by 1 base and J by 1 base, with 11 bases left in between. CDR3 sequence reads: CASSLGGVQSNQPQHF. The CDR3 DNA reads as TGTGCCAGCAGCTTAGGAGGGGTTCAAAGCAATCAGCCCCAGCATTTT.

This clone is a singleton in its sample. This chain connects TRBV2 to TRBJ1-5; D is ambiguous. Trimming removed 5 bases at V and 0 bases at J, with 14 bases between. Germline V gene data show CDR1 as SNHLY and CDR2 as FYNNEI. The CDR3 runs 16 residues. DNA for the CDR3: TGTGCCAGCAGTCCCCGGGAGCCCTATAGCAATCAGCCCCAGCATTTT. The encoded protein is CASSPREPYSNQPQHF.

The chain combines TRBV4-2 with TRBJ1-5, with 7 bases that match TRBD1. The J segment lost 3 bases and the V segment lost 3 bases, leaving 2 bases of the junction unmatched. The CDR3 consists of 14 residues. Germline CDR1 reads LGHNA; CDR2 reads YNFKEQ. The CDR3 DNA reads TGTGCCAGCAGCCAGGGACAGAACAATCAGCCCCAGCATTTT. Protein sequence: CASSQGQNNQPQHF.

The chain combines TRBV4-3 with TRBJ2-3, with D perhaps TRBD1 (6 bases). CDR3 length equals 14 residues. CDR1 and CDR2 (germline): LGHNA, YSLEER. V was pared by 1 base and J by 4 bases, with 9 bases between. The CDR3 nucleotides are TGCGCCAGCAGCCAAGCCAGGGGCTCAGATACGCAGTATTTT. This sequence encodes CASSQARGSDTQYF.